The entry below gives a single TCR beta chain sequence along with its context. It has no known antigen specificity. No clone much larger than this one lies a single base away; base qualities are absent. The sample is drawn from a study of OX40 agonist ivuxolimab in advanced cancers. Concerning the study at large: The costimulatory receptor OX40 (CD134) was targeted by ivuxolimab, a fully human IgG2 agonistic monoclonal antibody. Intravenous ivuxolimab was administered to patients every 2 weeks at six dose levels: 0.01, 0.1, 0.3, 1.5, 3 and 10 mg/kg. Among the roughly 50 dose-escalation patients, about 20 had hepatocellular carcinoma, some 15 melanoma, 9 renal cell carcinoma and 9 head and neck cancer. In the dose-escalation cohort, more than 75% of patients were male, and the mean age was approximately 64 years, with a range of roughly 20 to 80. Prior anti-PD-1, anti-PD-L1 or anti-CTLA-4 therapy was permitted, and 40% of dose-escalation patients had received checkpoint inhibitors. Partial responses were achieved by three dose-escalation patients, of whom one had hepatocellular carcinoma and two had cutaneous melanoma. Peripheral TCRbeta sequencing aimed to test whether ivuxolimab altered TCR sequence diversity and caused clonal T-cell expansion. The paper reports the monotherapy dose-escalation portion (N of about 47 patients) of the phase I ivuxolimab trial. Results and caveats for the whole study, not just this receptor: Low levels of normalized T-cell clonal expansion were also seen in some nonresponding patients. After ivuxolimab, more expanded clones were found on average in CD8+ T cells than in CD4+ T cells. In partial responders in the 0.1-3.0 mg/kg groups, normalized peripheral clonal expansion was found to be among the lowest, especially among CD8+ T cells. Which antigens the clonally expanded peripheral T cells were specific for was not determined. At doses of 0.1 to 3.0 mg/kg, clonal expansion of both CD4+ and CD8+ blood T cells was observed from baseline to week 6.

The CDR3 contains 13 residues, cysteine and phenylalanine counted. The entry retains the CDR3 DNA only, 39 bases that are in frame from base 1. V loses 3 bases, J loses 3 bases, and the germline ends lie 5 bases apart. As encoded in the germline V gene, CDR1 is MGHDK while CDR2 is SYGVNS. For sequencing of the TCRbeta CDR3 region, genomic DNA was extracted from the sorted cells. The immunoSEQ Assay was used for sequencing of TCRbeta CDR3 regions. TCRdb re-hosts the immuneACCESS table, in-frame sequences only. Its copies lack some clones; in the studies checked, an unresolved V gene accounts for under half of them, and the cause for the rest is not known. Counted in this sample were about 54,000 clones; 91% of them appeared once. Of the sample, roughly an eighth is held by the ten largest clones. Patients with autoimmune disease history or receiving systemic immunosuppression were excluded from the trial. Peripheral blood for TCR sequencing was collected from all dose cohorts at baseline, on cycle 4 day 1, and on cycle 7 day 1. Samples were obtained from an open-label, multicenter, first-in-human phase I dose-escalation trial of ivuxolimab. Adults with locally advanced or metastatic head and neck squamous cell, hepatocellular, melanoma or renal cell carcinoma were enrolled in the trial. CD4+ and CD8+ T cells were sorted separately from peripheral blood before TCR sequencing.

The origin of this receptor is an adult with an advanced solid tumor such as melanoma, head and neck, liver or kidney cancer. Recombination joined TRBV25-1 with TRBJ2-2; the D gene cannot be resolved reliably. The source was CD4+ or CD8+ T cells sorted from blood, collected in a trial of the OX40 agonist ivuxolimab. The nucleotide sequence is TGTGCCAGCAGTGACCCATACACCGGGGAGCTGTTTTTT. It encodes CASSDPYTGELFF. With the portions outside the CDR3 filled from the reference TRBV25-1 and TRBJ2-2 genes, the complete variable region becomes EADIYQTPRYLVIGTGKKITLECSQTMGHDKMYWYQQDPGMELHLIHYSYGVNSTEKGDLSSESTVSRIRTEHFPLTLESARPSHTSQYLCASSDPYTGELFFGEGSRLTVL.